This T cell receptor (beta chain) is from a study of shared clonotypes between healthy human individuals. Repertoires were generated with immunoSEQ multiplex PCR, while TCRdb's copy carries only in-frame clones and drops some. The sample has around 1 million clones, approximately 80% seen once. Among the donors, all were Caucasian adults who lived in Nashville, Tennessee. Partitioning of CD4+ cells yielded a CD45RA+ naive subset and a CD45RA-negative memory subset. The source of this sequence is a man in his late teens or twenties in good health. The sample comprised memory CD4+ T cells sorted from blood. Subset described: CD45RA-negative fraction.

This CDR3 reads CASSKGQRNQETQYF. The CDR3 coding sequence is TGTGCCAGCAGCAAAGGACAGCGAAACCAAGAGACCCAGTACTTC. The chain is built from TRBV11-2 and TRBJ2-5; D might be TRBD1 (6 bases). Germline CDR1 and CDR2: SGHAT and FQNNGV. V lost 5 bases and J 0 bases, leaving 13 bases between the germline ends. This CDR3 has 15 residues.